The 10 T cell receptor beta chains presented below share a single source sample, sequenced in a study of T cell responses to AZD1222 COVID-19 vaccine. Libraries were prepared by immunoSEQ multiplex PCR; TCRdb keeps only in-frame clonotypes and omits some of them. The sample comprises about 150,000 clones, over 90% of which are singletons, and about 5.1% rests with the top ten. Sequencing was performed on peripheral blood, taken on day 0 of AZD1222 vaccination. The receptors come from an adult in good health.

CDR3: CASSRATNYGYTF. CDR3 nucleotide sequence: TGTGCCAGTAGCCGCGCCACTAACTATGGCTACACCTTC. This rearrangement joins TRBV19 to TRBJ1-2; unclear D gene. The CDR3 is 13 amino acids. V lost 6 bases and J 0 bases, leaving 8 bases between the germline ends. The germline gives CDR1 LNHDA, CDR2 SQIVND (reference sequence).

The rearrangement uses TRBV10-3 and TRBJ2-7; D call uncertain. The CDR3 consists of 15 residues. V gave up 2 bases and J gave up 2 bases, with 13 bases separating them. CDR1 and CDR2 (germline): ENHRY, SYGVKD. CDR3 loop: CAISEESSVPYEQYF. In nucleotides, the CDR3 is TGTGCCATCAGTGAGGAGTCGAGCGTTCCCTACGAGCAGTACTTC.

The chain has TRBV11-2 and TRBJ2-2; D uncertain. V was clipped by 0 bases and J by 7 bases, with 6 bases between them. The CDR3 spans 13 residues. In germline, CDR1 is SGHAT, CDR2 FQNNGV. As DNA, the CDR3 is TGTGCCAGCAGCTTAGATTACCTCGGGGAGCTGTTTTTT. Its translation is CASSLDYLGELFF.

The gene calls are TRBV7-8 and TRBJ2-1; D unresolved. Germline V gives CDR1 SGHVS, CDR2 FQNEAQ. Trimming removed 5 bases at V and 6 bases at J, with 20 bases between. This CDR3 has 16 amino acids. Here the CDR3 reads CASSPRRRILRNEQFF. The DNA of the CDR3 is TGTGCCAGCAGCCCAAGAAGGCGTATCCTTCGCAATGAGCAGTTCTTC.

The rearrangement uses TRBV5-5 and TRBJ1-5, with D possibly being TRBD1 (6 bases). Germline-derived CDR1 and CDR2 are SGHKS and YYEKEE (reference sequence). The CDR3 is made up of 14 amino acids. Trimming left V 1 base short and J 6 bases short, with 11 bases between. Written as DNA, the CDR3 is TGTGCCAGCAGCTTGATGGGGGGCGGTCAGCCCCAGCATTTT. Protein sequence: CASSLMGGGQPQHF.

The rearrangement uses TRBV7-6 and TRBJ2-2; D might be TRBD1 (6 bases). The CDR3 contains 15 residues. Trimming took 5 bases from V and 4 from J, leaving 14 bases between them. Germline V lookup: CDR1 SGHVS, CDR2 FNYEAQ. The CDR3 sequence is CASSLSGQPTGELFF. CDR3 DNA: TGTGCCAGCAGCCTATCGGGACAACCCACCGGGGAGCTGTTTTTT.

The chain joins TRBV19 to TRBJ1-1; 7 nucleotides align to TRBD1. The V and J ends lost 5 bases and 4 bases, in that order; junction bases with no gene match: 7. Germline CDR1 is LNHDA and CDR2 is SQIVND (reference sequence). This CDR3 comprises 14 residues. The CDR3 bases are TGTGCCAGTAGTCGGACAGGTCTGGGCACTGAAGCTTTCTTT. Translation: CASSRTGLGTEAFF.

The gene calls are TRBV11-1 and TRBJ2-2; TRBD1 might be the D (5 bases). Germline values: CDR1 SGHAT, CDR2 FQDESV (reference sequence). This CDR3 has 14 amino acids. The V end lost 1 base, the J end lost 9 bases, and 12 bases lay between the germline ends. Here the CDR3 DNA reads TGTGCCAGCAGCTTAGGCAGGGAAGTGAGGGAGCTGTTTTTT. As protein: CASSLGREVRELFF.

V is TRBV30 and J is TRBJ2-1, with 10 bases that match TRBD2. This CDR3 comprises 13 residues. V gave up 8 bases and J gave up 7 bases; unmatched junction bases: 8. Germline CDR1 reads GTSNPN; CDR2 reads SVGIG (reference sequence). CDR3 in amino acids: CASRLAGVNEQFF. CDR3 coding DNA: TGTGCCAGCCGGCTAGCGGGAGTGAATGAGCAGTTCTTC. Filled out from reference TRBV30 and TRBJ2-1, the complete variable domain reads SQTIHQWPATLVQPVGSPLSLECTVEGTSNPNLYWYRQAAGRGLQLLFYSVGIGQISSEVPQNLSASRPQDRQFILSSKKLLLSDSGFYLCASRLAGVNEQFFGPGTRLTVL.

The gene calls are TRBV19 and TRBJ2-5; 8 bases align to TRBD1. The germline V gene has CDR1 LNHDA and CDR2 SQIVND (reference sequence). The CDR3 has 14 amino acids. J gave up 5 bases and V 4 bases, and 6 bases lay outside the gene matches. The CDR3 DNA is TGTGCCAGTAGTACCAGGACAGGGAGTGAGACCCAGTACTTC. Protein sequence: CASSTRTGSETQYF. The variable domain in full, completed from reference TRBV19 and TRBJ2-5, reads DGGITQSPKYLFRKEGQNVTLSCEQNLNHDAMYWYRQDPGQGLRLIYYSQIVNDFQKGDIAEGYSVSREKKESFPLTVTSAQKNPTAFYLCASSTRTGSETQYFGPGTRLLVL.